One T cell receptor (beta chain) is described in this entry. The study extracted blood RNA from unsorted whole blood and also extracted germline DNA. Trimming at V came to 6 bases and at J to 13 bases, leaving 28 bases not matched to a gene. This CDR3 is 18 amino acids long. CDR1 is SQVTM and CDR2 is ANQGSEA in the germline V gene. Starting material of around 460 ng total RNA yielded TCR beta cDNA via a constant-region primer. It was through three nested multiplex PCR rounds of slightly modified ARM-PCR that TCR beta libraries arose. Rounds one and two of PCR, each of around 9 cycles, were primed with TRBV1-TRBV30 forward primers and a C-beta reverse primer. TCRdb analysed the multiplex PCR reads with MiXCR anew, one entry per CDR3 protein. The sample lists around 330,000 distinct CDR3 sequences, roughly two thirds occurring once. The source of the sample is a study of tumor-infiltrating lymphocytes in primary liver carcinoma.

Input material: peripheral blood. The TCR comes from a middle-aged man with primary liver carcinoma and hepatitis B virus infection. This chain joins TRBV29-1 and TRBJ2-1; TRBD1 matches 9 bases. The CDR3: CSVGTGGHILGSYSEQFF. The CDR3 DNA reads TGCAGCGTCGGCACAGGGGGCCATATTCTTGGGTCCTACAGTGAACAGTTCTTC.